This TCR beta chain was recovered during a study of OX40 agonist ivuxolimab in advanced cancers. About the study: Intravenous ivuxolimab at 0.01 to 10 mg/kg was given to patients every 2 weeks. General study findings and limits: With doses of 0.1-3.0 mg/kg, partial responders showed among the lowest clonal expansion. The CD4+ and CD8+ T cells in the blood had expanded clonally by week 6 at 0.1 to 3.0 mg/kg. Normalized expansion of T-cell clones was also low for some nonresponders.

Profiled with immunoSEQ multiplex PCR; TCRdb holds only in-frame clones, not every one. This table has some 120,000 clones, 85% to 95% appearing once. J gave up 3 bases and V 0 bases, and 10 bases lay outside the gene matches. The V gene's germline CDR1 is LGHNA and CDR2 YSLEER. The CDR3 runs to 19 residues. Comments on this clone: What it binds is unknown.

This chain connects TRBV4-3 to TRBJ1-4; 10 bases match TRBD1. The source material was CD4+ or CD8+ T cells sorted from blood, sampled in a trial of the OX40 agonist ivuxolimab. The clonotype comes from an adult with an advanced solid tumor such as melanoma, head and neck, liver or kidney cancer. The CDR3 coding sequence is TGCGCCAGCAGCCAAGACGGGACAGGGGTGGTTGGAGCTAATGAAAAACTGTTTTTT. Amino acid sequence: CASSQDGTGVVGANEKLFF.